Below, one T cell receptor beta chain is given with its context. Its cognate antigen has yet to be identified. No much larger clone is present one base from it, and per-base qualities are unavailable. The CDR3 holds 14 amino acids from the cysteine to the phenylalanine. The retained sequence is limited to the CDR3, 42 bases, with the frame set at the first base. Relative to germline, V is 1 base shorter and J is 7 bases shorter, with 14 bases between their ends. CDR1 and CDR2 (SGHTA, FQGNSA) derive from the germline V gene. The cohort was made up of 500 to 800 healthy bone marrow donors. All cohort members were sampled while nominally healthy, although unrecorded immune exposures were likely present. Of the 670 or so cohort members, roughly 290 had a positive CMV serostatus and about 360 had a negative one, while no CMV serostatus was recorded for the donor. A peripheral blood sample was collected from each donor, and TCR beta sequencing was performed on peripheral blood mononuclear cells. Genomic DNA extraction from the blood cell samples was performed with the Qiagen DNeasy Blood Extraction Kit.

The data are from a study of cytomegalovirus exposure and HLA in healthy donors (dated by TCRdb to the late 2010s). With respect to the entire study: According to an earlier analysis of 587 of the donors, about 170 million T cells yielded over 100 million unique TCR beta sequences and 276 Gb of sequence data. Around 330 gigabases of sequencing data and 70 million to 100 million unique TCR sequences made up an early release that covered about 640 HLA-typed donors. Of the approximately 400 genotyped donors, approximately 80% fell in the genetic ancestry cluster associated with self-reported Caucasian donors. The study aimed to test whether cataloging public T cell receptors could reveal signatures of past pathogen exposure. The study profiled the T cell repertoires of under 700 subjects by immunosequencing and related them to cytomegalovirus serostatus. A separate validation cohort of about 110 different subjects was used in addition to the approximately 700-subject first cohort. To predict cytomegalovirus infection status, the study brought together high-throughput TCR immunosequencing, statistical association of individual TCRs with disease status, and machine learning. In a later analysis, previously published TCR beta repertoires from 600 to 850 donors were re-analyzed and high-resolution HLA genotyping was added so that TCR occurrence patterns could be studied. The later analysis used no new phenotypic data to find candidate immune exposures, relying instead on TCR beta sequences and their occurrence across donors. To decide whether each TCR beta V gene segment behaved as functional or pseudogenic, an earlier analysis of some 540 of the donors relied on high-throughput TCR beta sequencing. Donor age, sex, ethnicity and CMV serostatus were compiled alongside the repertoire data. A later genetic analysis used genome-wide SNP genotypes for about 55% of the 666 donors, treating that subset as a discovery cohort. Every repertoire in the discovery cohort had been generated on one and the same sequencing platform. Both class I and class II loci were covered by HLA typing, at four-digit resolution. The number of donors typed differed by locus, with about 629-630 for A, B, C, DRB1 and DQB1, 522 for DQA1, over 600 for DPA1, and 450 to 480 for DPB1. Roughly five DR-DQ haplotypes were treated as single units for association and clustering because of strong linkage in the cohort. Across roughly 420 genotyped donors of the cohort, an average of about 240,000 unique TCR beta nucleotide sequences per donor were sequenced, and approximately 19% of those sequences were non-productive. Broader findings and caveats from the paper: The only immune exposure information available for the cohort was CMV serostatus. According to the authors, the approach could potentially be generalized to other disease states and immunological phenotypes. Most CMV-associated TCR beta chains appeared to be HLA-restricted in a later analysis, and the HLA associations seemed to be driven largely by CMV exposure. The 87-base-pair reads could not distinguish some IMGT-functional V segments, including TRBV6-2 and TRBV6-3, so those segments were excluded. The earlier analysis of almost 600 of the donors excluded approximately 17 rarely observed V segments, including chromosome 9 orphons, because counts were too low. Strong co-occurrence of HLA alleles, especially DR and DQ, made assigning TCR associations to individual alleles difficult. The study gave a list of 150 to 200 TCR beta chains associated with cytomegalovirus. Correlated functional status among segregating V segments might be attributable to linkage disequilibrium, but an unknown experimental factor could not be ruled out. Most TCR sequences were seen in very few donors, while some public TCRs were found in many individuals. In a later analysis, the rate of TCR association differed among HLA loci, with DRB1 alleles having the most associated TCRs and HLA-C alleles having the fewest. A later genetic analysis reported fewer N-insertions in productive TCRs among donors in an Asian-associated ancestry cluster than the roughly 620-donor mean. At a false discovery rate of 0.05, a later analysis linked 16,951 TCR beta sequences to specific HLA alleles. In vitro tests confirmed that a few of the cytomegalovirus-associated TCR beta chains recognize cytomegalovirus antigens. A further reported finding was that TCR beta sequences accurately predicted the HLA-A and HLA-B alleles for most subjects in the first cohort. Because some donors lacked HLA typing at each locus, the association tests relied only on the typed subset. In an earlier analysis of approximately 590 of the donors, most TCR beta V segments appeared in productive rearrangements about 87% or about 30% of the time, broadly matching IMGT annotations. In a later analysis, HLA-associated TCR beta chains were found to be more clonally expanded and to have lower generation probabilities than equally common non-associated chains. Only TCR beta chains were sequenced in this cohort, and the absence of alpha or paired-chain data limited detectable features. A cluster of highly shared sequence variants was judged likely to be a technical artifact of the sequencing pipeline. In a later analysis, several top co-occurrence clusters were reported to appear linked to parvovirus B19, influenza, CMV and Epstein-Barr virus. Roughly uniform sequencing depth across donors was assumed in presence/absence analyses, although this assumption may not hold. A later genetic analysis associated a missense DCLRE1C variant with V-gene and J-gene trimming of TCR beta chains, and an independent cohort replicated the association. The classifier was reported to diagnose cytomegalovirus status with high specificity and sensitivity in both the original and validation cohorts.

The library was generated by the immunoSEQ multiplex PCR assay. A mixture of 60 forward primers for TCR Vbeta segments and 13 reverse primers for TCR Jbeta segments was used in the multiplex PCR. A multiplex PCR assay on genomic DNA amplified the CDR3 region of rearranged TCR beta genes. The Illumina HiSeq System was used to sequence the amplified TCR beta libraries as 87-base-pair reads. Processing in the source paper ran as follows. Across the 500 to 750 repertoires, a later analysis counted around 80 million unique TCR beta chains, 9.5 million to 13 million of which were shared by at least two donors. Raw reads were error-corrected and collapsed into unique sequences by a nearest-neighbor algorithm in which closely related sequences were merged to remove PCR and sequencing errors. Alignment of CDR3 sequences to IMGT reference sequences was used to assign V, D and J gene segments. For a sequence to be retained, a match of at least six nucleotides to both a V gene segment and a J gene segment was required. A rearrangement was called productive if the CDR3 had no stop codons and remained in frame with V and J, and every other rearrangement was called non-productive. Following IMGT convention, CDR3 was defined as the stretch from the second conserved V-encoded cysteine up to the conserved J-encoded phenylalanine. The earlier analysis of 587 of the donors excluded sequences that lacked an unambiguous match to a single V gene segment. In an earlier analysis of more than 500 of the donors, a V segment was called functional when productive rearrangements were above 56.7%, and segregating when the standard deviation between donors exceeded 5%. A statistical classification framework was built for diagnosing cytomegalovirus status from the catalog of TCR beta chain sequences. In a later analysis, TCR nucleotide sequences were compared against IMGT/GENE-DB human TR gene sequences so that V and J genes could be assigned. In a later analysis, CDR3 sequences and most-parsimonious VDJ recombination scenarios were assigned using the TCRdist pipeline. In a later analysis, every TCR beta chain was defined by the combination of its CDR3 amino acid sequence and its V-gene family, and reads without a unique V-gene family were dropped. In a later analysis, 450 to 600 highly shared, low-generation-probability nucleotide sequences were removed to address suspected cross-contamination and a sequencing artifact. A later analysis calculated a clonal expansion index for each public chain from normalized within-repertoire ranks of inferred template counts. In a later analysis, generation probabilities were computed using a VDJ recombination model fitted to out-of-frame rearrangements, and the results were checked against IGoR. A later analysis scored TCR-TCR, TCR-HLA and TCR-CMV co-occurrence with hypergeometric tests, applying a repertoire-size bias correction to TCR pairs. To estimate false discovery rates, a later analysis permuted the HLA or CMV assignments 20 times. A later analysis grouped co-occurring TCRs with DBSCAN, adding TCRdist sequence similarity when clustering within HLA-allele-positive subsets. For co-occurrence clustering, repertoires with fewer than 30,000 or more than 120,000 public chains were excluded, along with four or five repertoires with anomalous nucleotide sharing. The table comes from immuneACCESS by way of TCRdb, which keeps in-frame sequences with V and J called. Part of the clones is missing from these tables; in studies checked, under half for an unresolved V gene and the rest for unknown reasons. V and J calls plus clone size are reproduced from that table; the DNA served to infer D and trimming. This sample is represented by some 130,000 clones; around 77% of them were singletons. The top ten clonotypes cover 4.5% to 5% of the sample.

Recombination connected TRBV7-2 to TRBJ2-7; confidence is insufficient to name the D gene. The TCR was taken from a man in his thirties or forties in good health. Material: PBMCs. This receptor carries the CDR3 CASSLVAQAHEQYF. The nucleotides are TGTGCCAGCAGCTTAGTGGCCCAGGCTCATGAGCAGTACTTC.